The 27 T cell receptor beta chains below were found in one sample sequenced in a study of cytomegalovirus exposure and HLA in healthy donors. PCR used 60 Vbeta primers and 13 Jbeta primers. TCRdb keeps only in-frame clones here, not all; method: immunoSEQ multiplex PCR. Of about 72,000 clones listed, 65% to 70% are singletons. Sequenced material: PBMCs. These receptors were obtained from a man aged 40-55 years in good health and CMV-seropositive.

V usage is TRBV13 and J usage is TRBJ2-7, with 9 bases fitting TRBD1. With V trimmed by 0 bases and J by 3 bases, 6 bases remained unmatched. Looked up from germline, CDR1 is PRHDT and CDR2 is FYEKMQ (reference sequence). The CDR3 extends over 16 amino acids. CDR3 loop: CASSLGTGQGFYEQYF. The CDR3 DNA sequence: TGTGCCAGCAGCTTAGGGACGGGACAGGGCTTCTACGAGCAGTACTTC. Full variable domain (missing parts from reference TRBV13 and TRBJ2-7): AAGVIQSPRHLIKEKRETATLKCYPIPRHDTVYWYQQGPGQDPQFLISFYEKMQSDKGSIPDRFSAQQFSDYHSELNMSSLELGDSALYFCASSLGTGQGFYEQYFGPGTRLTVT.

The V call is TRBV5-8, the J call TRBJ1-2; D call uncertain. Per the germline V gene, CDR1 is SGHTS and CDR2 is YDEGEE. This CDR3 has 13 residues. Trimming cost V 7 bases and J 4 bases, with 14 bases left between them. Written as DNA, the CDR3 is TGTGCCAGCTCCTATGACGGACTCTATGGCTACACCTTC. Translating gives CASSYDGLYGYTF. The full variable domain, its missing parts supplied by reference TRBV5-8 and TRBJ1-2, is EAGVTQSPTHLIKTRGQQATLRCSPISGHTSVYWYQQALGLGLQFLLWYDEGEERNRGNFPPRFSGRQFPNYSSELNVNALELEDSALYLCASSYDGLYGYTFGSGTRLTVV.

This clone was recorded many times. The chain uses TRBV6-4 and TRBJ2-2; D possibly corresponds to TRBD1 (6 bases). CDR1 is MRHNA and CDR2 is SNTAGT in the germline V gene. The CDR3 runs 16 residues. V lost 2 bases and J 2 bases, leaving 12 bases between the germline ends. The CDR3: CASSDSRTENTGELFF. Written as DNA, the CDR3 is TGTGCCAGCAGTGACAGTCGGACAGAAAACACCGGGGAGCTGTTTTTT.

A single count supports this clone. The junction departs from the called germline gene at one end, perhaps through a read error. The CDR3 DNA is TGTGCCAGCAGCGCCTCCCCGGGACAGGGAGGGGGGACTGGAGCTTTCTTT. Its protein is CASSASPGQGGGTGAFF. The chain combines TRBV5-4 with TRBJ1-1; 9 bases match TRBD1. CDR1 SGHNT and CDR2 YYREEE come from the germline V gene (reference sequence). There are 17 residues in the CDR3.

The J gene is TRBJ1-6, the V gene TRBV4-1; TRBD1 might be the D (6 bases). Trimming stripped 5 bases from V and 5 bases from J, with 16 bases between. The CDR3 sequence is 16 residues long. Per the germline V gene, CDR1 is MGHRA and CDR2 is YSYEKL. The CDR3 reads CASSYQTGKNNSPLHF. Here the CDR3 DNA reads TGCGCCAGCAGCTATCAAACAGGGAAAAATAATTCACCCCTCCACTTT.

CDR3 sequence reads: CASSLSGQGRYGYTF. The CDR3 DNA reads as TGTGCCAGCAGCTTGTCCGGACAGGGAAGGTATGGCTACACCTTC. V is TRBV5-4 and J is TRBJ1-2, with 8 nucleotides matching TRBD1. Germline-derived CDR1 and CDR2 are SGHNT and YYREEE (reference sequence). The CDR3 is 15 amino acids. The ends lost 1 base at V and 5 bases at J; junction bases unmatched: 7.

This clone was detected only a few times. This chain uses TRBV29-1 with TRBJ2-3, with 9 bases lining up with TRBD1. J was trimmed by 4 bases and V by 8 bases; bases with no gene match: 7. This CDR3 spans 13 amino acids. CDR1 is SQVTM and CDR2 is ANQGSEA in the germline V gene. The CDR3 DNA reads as TGCAGCACTGATGGGACAGGGTCAGATACGCAGTATTTT. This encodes CSTDGTGSDTQYF.

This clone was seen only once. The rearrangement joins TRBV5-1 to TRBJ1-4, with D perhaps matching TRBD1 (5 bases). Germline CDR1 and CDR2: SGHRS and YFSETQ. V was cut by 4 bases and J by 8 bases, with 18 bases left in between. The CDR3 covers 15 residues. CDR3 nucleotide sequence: TGCGCCAGCAGCCTGCAGGGAGGGGCTGGGGAAAAACTGTTTTTT. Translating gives CASSLQGGAGEKLFF.

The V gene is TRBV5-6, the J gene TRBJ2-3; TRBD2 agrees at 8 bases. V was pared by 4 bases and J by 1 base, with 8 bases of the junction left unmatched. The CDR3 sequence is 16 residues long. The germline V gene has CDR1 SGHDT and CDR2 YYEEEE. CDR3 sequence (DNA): TGTGCCAGCAGCCCGGTGCGGCGGGGGGGCACAGATACGCAGTATTTT. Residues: CASSPVRRGGTDTQYF.

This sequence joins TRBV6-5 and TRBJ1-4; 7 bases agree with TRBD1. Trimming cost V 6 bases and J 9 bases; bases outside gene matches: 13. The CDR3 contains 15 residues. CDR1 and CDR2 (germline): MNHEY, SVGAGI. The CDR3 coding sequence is TGTGCCAGCAGGACGAATCCGCGGGACAGTCAAAAACTGTTTTTT. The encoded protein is CASRTNPRDSQKLFF.

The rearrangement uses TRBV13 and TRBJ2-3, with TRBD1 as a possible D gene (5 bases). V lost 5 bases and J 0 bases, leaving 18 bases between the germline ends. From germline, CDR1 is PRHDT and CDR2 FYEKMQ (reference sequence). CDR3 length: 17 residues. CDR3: CASSRTLEAGSTDTQYF. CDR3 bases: TGTGCCAGCAGCCGAACCCTTGAGGCAGGGAGCACAGATACGCAGTATTTT.

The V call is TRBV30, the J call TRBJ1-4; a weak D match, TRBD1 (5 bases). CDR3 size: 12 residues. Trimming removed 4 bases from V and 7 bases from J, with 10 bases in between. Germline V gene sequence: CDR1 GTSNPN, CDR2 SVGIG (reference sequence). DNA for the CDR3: TGTGCCTGGACAGGGAGGGGTGAAAAACTGTTTTTT. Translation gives CAWTGRGEKLFF. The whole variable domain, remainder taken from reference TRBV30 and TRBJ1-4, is SQTIHQWPATLVQPVGSPLSLECTVEGTSNPNLYWYRQAAGRGLQLLFYSVGIGQISSEVPQNLSASRPQDRQFILSSKKLLLSDSGFYLCAWTGRGEKLFFGSGTQLSVL.

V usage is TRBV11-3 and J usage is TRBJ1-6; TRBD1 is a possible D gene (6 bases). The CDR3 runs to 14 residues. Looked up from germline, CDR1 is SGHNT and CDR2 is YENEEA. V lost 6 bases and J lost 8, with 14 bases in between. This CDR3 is CASSFRDKDSPLHF. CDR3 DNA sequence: TGTGCCAGCAGTTTCCGGGACAAGGATTCACCCCTCCACTTT.

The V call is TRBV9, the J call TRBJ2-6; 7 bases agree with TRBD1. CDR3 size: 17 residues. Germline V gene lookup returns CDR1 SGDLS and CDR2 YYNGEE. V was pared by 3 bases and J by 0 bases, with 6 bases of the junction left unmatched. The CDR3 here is CASSARTGVSGANVLTF. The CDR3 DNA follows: TGTGCCAGCAGCGCAAGGACAGGAGTCTCTGGGGCCAACGTCCTGACTTTC.

The CDR3 spells CASSTGRDGGYTF. The DNA of the CDR3 is TGTGCCAGCTCAACCGGGAGAGACGGTGGCTACACCTTC. This chain connects TRBV18 to TRBJ1-2, with unresolved D. This CDR3 has 13 residues. In germline, CDR1 is KGHSH, CDR2 LQKENI. The ends were cut back, 5 bases at V and 7 bases at J, with 14 bases in the middle.

CDR3 DNA: TGTGCCTGGAGGGACGACGGGATGTTTGGCTACACCTTC. This codes for CAWRDDGMFGYTF. This chain connects TRBV30 to TRBJ1-2; D uncertain. There are 13 residues in the CDR3. The germline V gene encodes CDR1 GTSNPN and CDR2 SVGIG (reference sequence). V lost 3 bases to trimming and J lost 7 bases, with 15 bases between them.

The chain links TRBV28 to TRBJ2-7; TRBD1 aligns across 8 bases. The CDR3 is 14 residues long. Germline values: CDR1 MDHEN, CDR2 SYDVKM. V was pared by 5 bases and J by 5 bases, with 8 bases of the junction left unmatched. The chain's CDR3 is CASSLRTGFHEQYF. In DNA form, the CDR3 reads TGTGCCAGCAGTCTTCGGACAGGGTTTCACGAGCAGTACTTC.

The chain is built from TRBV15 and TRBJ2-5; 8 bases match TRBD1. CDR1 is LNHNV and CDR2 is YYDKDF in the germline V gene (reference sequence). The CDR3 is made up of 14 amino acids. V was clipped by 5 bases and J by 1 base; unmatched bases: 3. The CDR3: CATSLDRAQETQYF. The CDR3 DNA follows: TGTGCCACCAGCCTGGACAGGGCCCAAGAGACCCAGTACTTC.

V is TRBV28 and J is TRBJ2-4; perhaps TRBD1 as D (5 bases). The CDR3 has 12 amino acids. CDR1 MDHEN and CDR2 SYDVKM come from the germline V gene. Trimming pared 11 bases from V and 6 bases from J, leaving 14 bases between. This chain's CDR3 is CAARDSANIQYF. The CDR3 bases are TGTGCCGCCAGGGATTCCGCAAACATTCAGTACTTC.

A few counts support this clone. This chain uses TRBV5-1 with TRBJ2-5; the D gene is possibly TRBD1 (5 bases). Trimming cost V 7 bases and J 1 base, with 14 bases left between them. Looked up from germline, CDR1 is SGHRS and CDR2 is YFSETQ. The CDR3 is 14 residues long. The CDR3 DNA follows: TGCGCCAGCTTCCTCTCGGACACCCAAGAGACCCAGTACTTC. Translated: CASFLSDTQETQYF. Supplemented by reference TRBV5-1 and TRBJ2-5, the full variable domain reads KAGVTQTPRYLIKTRGQQVTLSCSPISGHRSVSWYQQTPGQGLQFLFEYFSETQRNKGNFPGRFSGRQFSNSRSEMNVSTLELGDSALYLCASFLSDTQETQYFGPGTRLLVL.

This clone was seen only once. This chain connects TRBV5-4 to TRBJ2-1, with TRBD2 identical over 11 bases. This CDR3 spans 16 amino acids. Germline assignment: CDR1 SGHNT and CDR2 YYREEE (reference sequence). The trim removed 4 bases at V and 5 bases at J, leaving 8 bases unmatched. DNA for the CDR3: TGTGCCAGCAGCCCTTATTCGACTAGCGGGAACAATGAGCAGTTCTTC. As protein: CASSPYSTSGNNEQFF.

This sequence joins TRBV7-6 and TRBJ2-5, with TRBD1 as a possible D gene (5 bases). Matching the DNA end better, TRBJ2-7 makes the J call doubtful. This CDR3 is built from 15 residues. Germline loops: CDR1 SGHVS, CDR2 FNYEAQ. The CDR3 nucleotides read TGTGCCAGCAGCTTCGGCCAGGGCTTCTCCTACGAGCAGTACTTC. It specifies CASSFGQGFSYEQYF.

This CDR3 reads CASSLPETGGKETQYF. CDR3 nucleotides: TGTGCCAGCAGCTTACCCGAGACAGGGGGGAAGGAGACCCAGTACTTC. The gene calls are TRBV7-8 and TRBJ2-5; 9 bases are a match to TRBD1. V was pared by 2 bases and J by 5 bases, with 9 bases of the junction left unmatched. This CDR3 spans 16 amino acids. CDR1 is SGHVS, CDR2 FQNEAQ, per germline.

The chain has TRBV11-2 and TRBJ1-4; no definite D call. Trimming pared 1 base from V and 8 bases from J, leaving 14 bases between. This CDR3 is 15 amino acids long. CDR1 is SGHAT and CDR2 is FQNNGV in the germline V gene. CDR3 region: CASSLGQTHAEKLFF. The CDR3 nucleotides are TGTGCCAGCAGCTTAGGACAAACGCATGCGGAAAAACTGTTTTTT.

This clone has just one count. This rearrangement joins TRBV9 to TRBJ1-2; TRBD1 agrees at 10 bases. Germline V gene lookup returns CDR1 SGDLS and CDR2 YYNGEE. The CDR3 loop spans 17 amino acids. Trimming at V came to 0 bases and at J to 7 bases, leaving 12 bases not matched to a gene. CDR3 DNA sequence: TGTGCCAGCAGCGTAGCGAGGACAGGGGGATTGCTGCGTGGCTACACCTTC. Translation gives CASSVARTGGLLRGYTF.

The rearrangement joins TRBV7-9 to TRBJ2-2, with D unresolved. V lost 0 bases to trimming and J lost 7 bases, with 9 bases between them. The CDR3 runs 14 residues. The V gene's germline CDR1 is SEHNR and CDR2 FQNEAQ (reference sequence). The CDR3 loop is CASSLAARGGELFF. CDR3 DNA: TGTGCCAGCAGCTTAGCGGCAAGAGGCGGGGAGCTGTTTTTT.

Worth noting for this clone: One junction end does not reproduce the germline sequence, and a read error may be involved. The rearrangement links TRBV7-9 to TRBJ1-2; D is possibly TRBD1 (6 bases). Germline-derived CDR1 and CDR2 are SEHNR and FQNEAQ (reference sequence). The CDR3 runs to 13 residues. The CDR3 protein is CSSSLQGSVGYTF. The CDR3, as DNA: TGTTCCAGCAGCTTACAGGGCTCGGTTGGCTACACCTTC.